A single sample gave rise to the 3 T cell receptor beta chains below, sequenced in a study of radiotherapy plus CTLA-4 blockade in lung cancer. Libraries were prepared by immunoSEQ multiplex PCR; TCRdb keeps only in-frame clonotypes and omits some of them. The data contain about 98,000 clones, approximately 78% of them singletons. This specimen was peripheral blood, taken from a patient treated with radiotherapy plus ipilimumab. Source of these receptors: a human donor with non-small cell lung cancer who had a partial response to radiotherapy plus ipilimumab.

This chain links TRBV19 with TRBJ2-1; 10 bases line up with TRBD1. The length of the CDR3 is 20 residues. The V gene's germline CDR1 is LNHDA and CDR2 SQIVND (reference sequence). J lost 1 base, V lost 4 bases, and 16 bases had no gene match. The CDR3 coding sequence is TGTGCCAGTAGTAATAGGAGACAGGGGGCTCGGATAGGTTCCTACAATGAGCAGTTCTTC. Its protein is CASSNRRQGARIGSYNEQFF.

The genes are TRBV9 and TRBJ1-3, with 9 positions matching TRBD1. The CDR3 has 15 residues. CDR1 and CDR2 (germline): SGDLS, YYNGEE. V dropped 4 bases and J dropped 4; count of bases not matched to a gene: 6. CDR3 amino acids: CASSKTGGYGNTIYF. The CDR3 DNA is TGTGCCAGCAGCAAGACAGGGGGGTACGGAAACACCATATATTTT.

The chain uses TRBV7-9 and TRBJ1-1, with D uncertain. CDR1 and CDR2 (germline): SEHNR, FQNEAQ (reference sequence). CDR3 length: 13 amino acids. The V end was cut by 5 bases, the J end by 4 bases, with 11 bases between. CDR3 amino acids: CASSHTTSTEAFF. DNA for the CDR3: TGTGCCAGCAGCCACACCACCAGCACTGAAGCTTTCTTT.